This TCR beta chain was recorded in a study of cytomegalovirus exposure and HLA in healthy donors (dated by TCRdb to about 2017). About the investigation overall: In an earlier analysis of under 600 of the donors, 276 Gb of sequence data and just under 120 million unique TCR beta sequences from about 179 million T cells were reported. Roughly 310 gigabases of sequencing data and tens of millions of unique TCR sequences were included in an early release covering several hundred HLA-typed donors. Of the 398 genotyped donors, approximately 80% fell in the genetic ancestry cluster associated with self-reported Caucasian donors. The aim of the study was to test whether cataloging public T cell receptors could identify signatures of past pathogen exposure. The study used immunosequencing to profile the T cell repertoires of around 600 subjects and linked those repertoires to cytomegalovirus serostatus. Besides the first cohort of some 670 subjects, a separate validation cohort made up of 120 different subjects was used. To predict cytomegalovirus infection status, the study combined high-throughput TCR immunosequencing, statistical association of individual TCRs with disease status, and machine learning. A later analysis re-analyzed previously published TCR beta repertoires from hundreds of donors and added high-resolution HLA genotyping to study TCR occurrence patterns. Rather than using new phenotypic data, the later analysis identified candidate immune exposures from TCR beta sequences and from how often those sequences occurred across donors. An earlier analysis of some 600 of the donors applied high-throughput TCR beta sequencing to assess whether each TCR beta V gene segment acted as functional or pseudogenic. Donor age, sex, ethnicity and CMV serostatus were compiled alongside the repertoire data. A later genetic analysis used genome-wide SNP genotypes for about three fifths of the 666 donors, treating that subset as a discovery cohort. Every repertoire in the discovery cohort had been generated on one and the same sequencing platform. Both class I and class II loci were covered by HLA typing, at four-digit resolution. Typing coverage differed by locus: A, B, C, DRB1 and DQB1 were typed in roughly 620-640 donors, DQA1 in roughly 500, DPA1 in 606, and DPB1 in 400 to 490. A few DR-DQ haplotypes were handled as single units for association and clustering because linkage in the cohort was strong. Among around 400 genotyped donors of the cohort, an average of about 240,000 unique TCR beta nucleotide sequences was sequenced per donor, of which 15% to 20% were non-productive.

The V end loses 0 bases and the J end loses 4 bases, and a stretch of 10 bases separates them. The CDR3 goes from the cysteine to the phenylalanine over 14 residues. Only CDR3 DNA is held: 42 bases, read in frame from base 1. The CDR1 and CDR2 encoded by the germline V gene (reference sequence) are LNHDA and SQIVND. This clone was detected only a few times. This receptor's antigen is unknown. No quality values exist for individual bases; no much larger clone is one base distant. Receptor libraries were prepared by the immunoSEQ multiplex PCR assay. A mixture of 60 forward primers for TCR Vbeta segments and 13 reverse primers for TCR Jbeta segments was used in the multiplex PCR. Amplification of the CDR3 region of rearranged TCR beta genes was performed with a multiplex PCR assay on genomic DNA. The Illumina HiSeq System was used to sequence the amplified TCR beta libraries as 87-base-pair reads. The published analysis was carried out like this. A later analysis tallied tens of millions of unique TCR beta chains across the approximately 670 repertoires, and about 12 million of those chains were shared by two or more donors. Raw reads were error-corrected and collapsed into unique sequences by a nearest-neighbor algorithm in which closely related sequences were merged to remove PCR and sequencing errors. To assign V, D and J gene segments, CDR3 sequences were aligned to IMGT reference sequences. For a sequence to be retained, a match of at least six nucleotides to both a V gene segment and a J gene segment was required. Rearrangements were classified as productive when the CDR3 lacked stop codons and remained in frame with V and J, and all other rearrangements were classified as non-productive. CDR3 was defined according to IMGT convention as the region running from the second conserved V-encoded cysteine to the conserved J-encoded phenylalanine. In an earlier analysis of around 600 of the donors, sequences lacking an unambiguous match to a single V gene segment were excluded. In an earlier analysis of 450 to 700 of the donors, V segments were called functional above 56.7% productive rearrangements and were called segregating when the between-donor standard deviation exceeded 5%. To diagnose cytomegalovirus status from the catalog of TCR beta chain sequences, a statistical classification framework was built. A later analysis assigned V and J genes by comparing TCR nucleotide sequences with IMGT/GENE-DB human TR gene sequences. A later analysis assigned CDR3 sequences and most-parsimonious VDJ recombination scenarios with the TCRdist pipeline. In a later analysis, every TCR beta chain was defined by the combination of its CDR3 amino acid sequence and its V-gene family, and reads without a unique V-gene family were dropped. In a later analysis, fewer than 650 highly shared, low-generation-probability nucleotide sequences were removed to address suspected cross-contamination and a sequencing artifact. A later analysis calculated a clonal expansion index for each public chain from normalized within-repertoire ranks of inferred template counts. Generation probabilities in a later analysis came from a VDJ recombination model fitted to out-of-frame rearrangements, and those results were checked against IGoR. In a later analysis, TCR-TCR, TCR-HLA and TCR-CMV co-occurrence was scored with hypergeometric tests, and a repertoire-size bias correction was applied to TCR pairs. A later analysis estimated false discovery rates by permuting HLA or CMV assignments 20 times. A later analysis grouped co-occurring TCRs with DBSCAN, adding TCRdist sequence similarity when clustering within HLA-allele-positive subsets. Co-occurrence clustering excluded repertoires with fewer than 30,000 or more than 120,000 public chains, plus five with anomalous nucleotide sharing. The immuneACCESS repertoire file appears here via TCRdb, limited to in-frame rearrangements. These files lack a portion of the clones; in checked studies, under half of the deficit traces to unresolved V genes, and the cause of the others is not known. Clone size and the V and J calls come from that table; the DNA yielded D and trimming. The sample yields some 190,000 clones; over 60% were counted once. The top ten clonotypes cover roughly 0.99% of the sample.

General conclusions and limits of the study: According to a later analysis, TCR association rates differed among HLA loci, with DRB1 alleles showing the most associated TCRs and HLA-C alleles showing the fewest. The only immune exposure information available for the cohort was CMV serostatus. In a later analysis, most CMV-associated TCR beta chains were found to appear HLA-restricted, with HLA associations seemingly driven largely by CMV exposure. When HLA alleles, especially DR and DQ, strongly co-occurred, TCR associations were difficult to assign to individual alleles. A cluster of highly shared sequence variants was judged likely to represent a technical artifact of the sequencing pipeline. Presence/absence analyses assumed roughly uniform sequencing depth across donors, an assumption that may not hold. Because counts were too low, some 17 rarely observed V segments, including chromosome 9 orphons, were excluded from the earlier analysis of 587 of the donors. In both the original and validation cohorts, the classifier was reported to diagnose cytomegalovirus status with high specificity and sensitivity. Several of the top co-occurrence clusters appeared to be linked to parvovirus B19, influenza, CMV and Epstein-Barr virus, according to a later analysis. In an earlier analysis of 500 to 650 of the donors, most TCR beta V segments appeared in productive rearrangements about 87% or about 30% of the time, broadly matching IMGT annotations. Correlated functional status among segregating V segments might be attributable to linkage disequilibrium, but an unknown experimental factor could not be ruled out. A later analysis found that HLA-associated TCR beta chains were more clonally expanded and had lower generation probabilities than equally common non-associated chains. In the study, around 160 TCR beta chains were listed as associated with cytomegalovirus. Specific HLA alleles were associated with over 15,000 TCR beta sequences at a false discovery rate of 0.05 in a later analysis. In this cohort, only TCR beta chains were sequenced, and detectable features were limited by the absence of alpha or paired-chain data. HLA typing was unavailable for some donors at each locus, so association tests used only the typed subset. Most TCR sequences were seen in very few donors, while some public TCRs were found in many individuals. A further reported finding was that TCR beta sequences accurately predicted the HLA-A and HLA-B alleles for most subjects in the first cohort. A later genetic analysis associated a missense DCLRE1C variant with V-gene and J-gene trimming of TCR beta chains, and an independent cohort replicated the association. A later genetic analysis reported fewer N-insertions in productive TCRs among donors in an Asian-associated ancestry cluster than the roughly 720-donor mean. Some IMGT-functional V segments, including TRBV6-2 and TRBV6-3, could not be told apart with the 87-base-pair reads, so those segments were excluded. Three of the identified cytomegalovirus-associated TCR beta chains were confirmed in vitro to be specific for cytomegalovirus antigens. It was suggested by the authors that the approach could potentially be generalized to other disease states and immunological phenotypes.

The cohort consisted of hundreds of healthy bone marrow donors. At the time of sampling, all cohort members were nominally healthy, though unrecorded immune exposures were likely present. The donor tested CMV seronegative and was one of the 352 seronegative cohort members. Each donor provided a peripheral blood sample, and peripheral blood mononuclear cells were used for TCR beta sequencing. The Qiagen DNeasy Blood Extraction Kit was used to extract genomic DNA from the blood cell samples. The sequence came from a woman between 35 and 50 years old in good health and CMV-seronegative. Source material: PBMCs. The chain uses TRBV19 and TRBJ2-7; 6 matching bases give a weak D call of TRBD2. This receptor carries the CDR3 CASSIEGGLYEQYF. The DNA is as follows: TGTGCCAGTAGTATAGAGGGGGGATTATACGAGCAGTACTTC.